Below, one T cell receptor beta chain is given with its context. The sample belongs to a study of T cell changes during pregnancy in multiple sclerosis. Clones were read by immunoSEQ multiplex PCR, and TCRdb kept only the in-frame ones, dropping some. There are tens of thousands of clones in the sample; about 92% occur only once, and over 2.5% lies in the top ten. Trimming pared 9 bases from V and 5 bases from J, leaving 14 bases between. Germline-derived CDR1 and CDR2 are LNHDA and SQIVND (reference sequence). The CDR3 is 13 amino acids. The source is a female donor in good health, enrolled as a control in a pregnancy study. V and J are TRBV19 and TRBJ1-5, with a tentative D call TRBD1 (6 bases). The sample was peripheral blood, taken in the third trimester of pregnancy. CDR3 in DNA: TGTGCCAGCGGAATTCAGGGGTATCAGCCCCAGCATTTT. Amino acid sequence: CASGIQGYQPQHF. Full variable domain (outside the CDR3, taken from reference TRBV19 and TRBJ1-5): DGGITQSPKYLFRKEGQNVTLSCEQNLNHDAMYWYRQDPGQGLRLIYYSQIVNDFQKGDIAEGYSVSREKKESFPLTVTSAQKNPTAFYLCASGIQGYQPQHFGDGTRLSIL.